Listed below are T cell receptor beta chains from one sample, sequenced in a study of human T cells and chemical hapten exposure. MiXCR, run by TCRdb on the RACE reads, gives a single entry per CDR3 protein. In the table there are some 120,000 distinct CDR3 sequences, 9.5% to 13% of which are singletons. The specimen comprised whole blood, sampled in connection with sensitization to the hapten diphenylcyclopropenone (DPC). The source is a woman between 50 and 59 years old with alopecia areata. Some clones in this sample may be carry-over from other donors' samples. Both conserved end residues are part of each CDR3. D genes are given only for firm matches. Expanded clones get a size class; other rows say once, few or many, or leave the size out.

TRBV12-3/TRBV12-4	TRBD1	many	TRBJ1-6	TGTGCCAGCAGGACACAGGGGCGGAGTTCACCCCTCCACTTT	CASRTQGRSSPLHF
TRBV6-5	TRBD1	-	TRBJ1-2	TGTGCCAGTCTAAAAGGGACAGGGAGAGACTACACCTTC	CASLKGTGRDYTF
TRBV9	-	-	TRBJ1-1	TGTGCCAGCAGCCCCCGCACAATGAACACTGAAGCTTTCTTT	CASSPRTMNTEAFF
TRBV5-6	-	-	TRBJ2-1	TGTGCCAGCAGCTTGGGGCGTCGGGACGATGAGCAGTTCTTC	CASSLGRRDDEQFF
TRBV4-2	TRBD2	few	TRBJ2-7	TGTGCCAGCAGCCAAGAGCTAGCGGGAGGTGCCTACGAGCAGTACTTC	CASSQELAGGAYEQYF
TRBV7-9	-	-	TRBJ1-2	TGTGCCAGCAGCCAGGACGGACCCCACTATGGCTACACCTTC	CASSQDGPHYGYTF
TRBV11-1	-	-	TRBJ2-7	TGTGCCAGCAGCACGAGTACGCAGCAGTACTTC	CASSTSTQQYF
TRBV4-2	TRBD1	many	TRBJ1-1	TGTGCCAGCAGCCGACCCCTGACAGGGGCCATGAACACTGAAGCTTTCTTT	CASSRPLTGAMNTEAFF
TRBV18	TRBD2	many	TRBJ2-3	TGTGCCAGCTCACCGTCGAACCTAGCGGGAGCAACAGATACGCAGTATTTT	CASSPSNLAGATDTQYF
TRBV7-2	-	-	TRBJ2-1	TGTGCCAGCAGCCGGACTCTATACAATGAGCAGTTCTTC	CASSRTLYNEQFF
TRBV7-9	TRBD1	few	TRBJ1-4	TGTGCCAGCAGCTCGACAGGGTCCCTCGAAAAACTGTTTTTT	CASSSTGSLEKLFF
TRBV6-2/TRBV6-3	TRBD2	many	TRBJ2-1	TGTGCCAGCAGCCCCCGGGAGGGTTACAATGAGCAGTTCTTC	CASSPREGYNEQFF
TRBV2	TRBD1	many	TRBJ2-7	TGTGCCAGCAGTGGACAGGGGTACGAGCAGTACTTC	CASSGQGYEQYF
TRBV29-1	-	few	TRBJ1-1	TGCAGCGTTGTCGGGGAGGCCACTGAAGCTTTCTTT	CSVVGEATEAFF
TRBV2	TRBD1	-	TRBJ1-2	TGTGCCAGCCCCAAGCCCTCGTTGGGATCTACCCGGGACAGGGGGTACGATGGCCACACCTTC	CASPKPSLGSTRDRGYDGHTF
TRBV6-2/TRBV6-3	TRBD1	many	TRBJ2-6	TGTGCCAGCAGTTACTCGAACGCCGGGACAGGGTTGGCTGGGGCCAACGTCCTGACTTTC	CASSYSNAGTGLAGANVLTF
TRBV12-3/TRBV12-4	-	many	TRBJ1-5	TGTGCCAGCAGTTTTGGGGGGCATGTTCAGCCCCAGCATTTT	CASSFGGHVQPQHF
TRBV28	-	-	TRBJ1-1	TGTGCCAGCAGGGACAACTGGTCCACTGAAGCTTTCTTT	CASRDNWSTEAFF
TRBV4-1	-	many	TRBJ2-2	TGCGCCAGCAGCCGCGGACGGGTAGCTGGGGAGCTGTTTTTT	CASSRGRVAGELFF
TRBV6-2/TRBV6-3	TRBD1	few	TRBJ1-1	TGTGCCAGCAGTTACGCCGGCTGGGACAGCGGCGCTTTCTTT	CASSYAGWDSGAFF
TRBV12-3/TRBV12-4	-	many	TRBJ2-6	TGTGCCAGCAGTTTAGCCGGGACTGGGGCCAACGTCCTGACTTTC	CASSLAGTGANVLTF
TRBV5-1	-	few	TRBJ1-2	TGCGCCAGCAGCGTGACCCAAGTAGACAAAAGCTATGGCTACACCTTC	CASSVTQVDKSYGYTF